This T cell receptor beta chain was retrieved from a study of CD8+CD57+ T cells in acquired aplastic anemia (dated by TCRdb to about 2018). For the study in its entirety: On average, sorted CD4+ and CD8+ cells yielded approximately 3 ug of extracted DNA, with a range of about 0.17 to 27.4 ug.

This clonotype was picked up many times. The antigen it recognizes is unknown. No base-level quality is on record; no much larger clone is a single base apart. TCR repertoires of sorted CD4+ and CD8+ blood T cells from severe aplastic anemia patients and healthy subjects were deep-sequenced in the study. Ficoll-Paque density gradient centrifugation was used to isolate peripheral blood mononuclear cells. Before DNA extraction, CD4+ and CD8+ T cells were sorted with FACS or magnetic beads. The CDR3 contains 13 residues, cysteine and phenylalanine counted. Only the CDR3 region is kept as DNA, spanning 39 bases read in frame from base 1. V trim: 6 bases; J trim: 3 bases; unmatched bases: 4. The germline V gene specifies MNHNS as CDR1 and SASEGT as CDR2. Genomic DNA served as template for TCR beta VDJ combination and CDR3 sequence profiling. An Illumina HiSeq 2000 was used for TCR repertoire sequencing. The original pipeline was this. Repertoire assessment relied on Simpson's diversity index, CDR3 size and DJ length profiles, and TRBV/TRBJ rearrangement plots. The most abundant DNA sequence in the deep sequencing data was defined as the immunodominant clone. CDR3 amino acid sequences were screened for sharing across subjects and were compared with published repertoires and the VDJdb database. TCRdb applied fastp at Q25 and MiXCR to the public reads, then kept only in-frame beta chains. Every entry covers one CDR3 protein and lists the most common genes and DNA from its rows. The authors' filters were not applied to this entry. The sample profile shows 300,000 or so distinct CDR3 sequences; approximately 57% of them were found once. The top ten clonotypes cover around 8% of the sample.

General conclusions and limits of the study: Fewer than 30 CD8+ CDR3 sequences were found in both patients and controls but appeared to be highly expressed in patients and within the immunodominant clones of the patients. CD8+ Simpson's diversity did not differ significantly between patients and healthy controls (P=0.060).

The rearranged segments are TRBV6-1 and TRBJ2-7; 8 bases in the middle match TRBD2. Sample: sorted CD4+, CD8+, or CD8+CD57+ T cells (not recorded which) from PBMCs. This receptor was obtained from a human donor with severe aplastic anemia or a healthy control (not recorded which). The CDR3 protein sequence reads: CASRKAGGYEQYF. The DNA reads as follows: TGTGCCAGCAGAAAGGCGGGGGGCTACGAGCAGTACTTC.